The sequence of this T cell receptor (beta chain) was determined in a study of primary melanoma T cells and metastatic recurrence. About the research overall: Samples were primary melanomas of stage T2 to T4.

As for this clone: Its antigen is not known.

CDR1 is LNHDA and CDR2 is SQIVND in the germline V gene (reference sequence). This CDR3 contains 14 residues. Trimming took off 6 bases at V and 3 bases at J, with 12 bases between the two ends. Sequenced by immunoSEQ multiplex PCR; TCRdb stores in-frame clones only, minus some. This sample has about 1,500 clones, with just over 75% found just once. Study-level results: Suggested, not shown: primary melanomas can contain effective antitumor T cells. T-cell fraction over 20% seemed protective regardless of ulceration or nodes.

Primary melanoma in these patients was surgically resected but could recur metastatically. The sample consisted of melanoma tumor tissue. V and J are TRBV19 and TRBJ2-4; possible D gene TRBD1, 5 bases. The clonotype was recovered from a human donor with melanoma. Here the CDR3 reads CASSPTEFKNIQYF. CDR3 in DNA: TGTGCCAGTAGCCCGACAGAATTCAAAAACATTCAGTACTTC.